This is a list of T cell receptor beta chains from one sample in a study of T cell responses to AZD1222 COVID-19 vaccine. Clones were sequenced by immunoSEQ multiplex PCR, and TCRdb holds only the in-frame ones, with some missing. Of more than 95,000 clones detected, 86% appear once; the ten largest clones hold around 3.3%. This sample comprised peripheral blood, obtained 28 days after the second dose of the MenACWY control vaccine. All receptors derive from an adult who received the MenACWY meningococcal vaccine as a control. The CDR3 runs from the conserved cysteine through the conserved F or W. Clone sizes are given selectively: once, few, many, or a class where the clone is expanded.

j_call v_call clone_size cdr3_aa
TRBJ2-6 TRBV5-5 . CASSLDGANVLTF
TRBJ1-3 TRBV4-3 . CASSQGPGTGNTIYF
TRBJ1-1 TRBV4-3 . CASSQTGTGSTEAFF
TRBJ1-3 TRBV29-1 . CSVELGSGNTIYF
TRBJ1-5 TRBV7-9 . CASSPGQGAGQPQHF
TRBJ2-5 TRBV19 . CASSTSETGLETQYF
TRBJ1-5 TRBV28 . CASGKGGPGNQPQHF
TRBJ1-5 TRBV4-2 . CASSQDSNNQPQHF
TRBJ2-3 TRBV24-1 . CATSDTRTGDTQYF
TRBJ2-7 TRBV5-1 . CASSLNSVSYEQYF
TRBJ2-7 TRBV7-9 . CASSLAPPRDYEQYF
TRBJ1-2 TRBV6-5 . CASTDRYHGYTF
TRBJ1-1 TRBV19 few CASSLDRGSNTEAFF
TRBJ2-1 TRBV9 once CASSEALISGLTTEQFF
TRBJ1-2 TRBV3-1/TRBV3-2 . CASSQRAIGGRDGYTF
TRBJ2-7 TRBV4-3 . CASSQGRTDSYEQYF
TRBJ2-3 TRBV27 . CASRKYSGPGTDTQYF
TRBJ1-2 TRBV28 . CASSFEGVDGYTF